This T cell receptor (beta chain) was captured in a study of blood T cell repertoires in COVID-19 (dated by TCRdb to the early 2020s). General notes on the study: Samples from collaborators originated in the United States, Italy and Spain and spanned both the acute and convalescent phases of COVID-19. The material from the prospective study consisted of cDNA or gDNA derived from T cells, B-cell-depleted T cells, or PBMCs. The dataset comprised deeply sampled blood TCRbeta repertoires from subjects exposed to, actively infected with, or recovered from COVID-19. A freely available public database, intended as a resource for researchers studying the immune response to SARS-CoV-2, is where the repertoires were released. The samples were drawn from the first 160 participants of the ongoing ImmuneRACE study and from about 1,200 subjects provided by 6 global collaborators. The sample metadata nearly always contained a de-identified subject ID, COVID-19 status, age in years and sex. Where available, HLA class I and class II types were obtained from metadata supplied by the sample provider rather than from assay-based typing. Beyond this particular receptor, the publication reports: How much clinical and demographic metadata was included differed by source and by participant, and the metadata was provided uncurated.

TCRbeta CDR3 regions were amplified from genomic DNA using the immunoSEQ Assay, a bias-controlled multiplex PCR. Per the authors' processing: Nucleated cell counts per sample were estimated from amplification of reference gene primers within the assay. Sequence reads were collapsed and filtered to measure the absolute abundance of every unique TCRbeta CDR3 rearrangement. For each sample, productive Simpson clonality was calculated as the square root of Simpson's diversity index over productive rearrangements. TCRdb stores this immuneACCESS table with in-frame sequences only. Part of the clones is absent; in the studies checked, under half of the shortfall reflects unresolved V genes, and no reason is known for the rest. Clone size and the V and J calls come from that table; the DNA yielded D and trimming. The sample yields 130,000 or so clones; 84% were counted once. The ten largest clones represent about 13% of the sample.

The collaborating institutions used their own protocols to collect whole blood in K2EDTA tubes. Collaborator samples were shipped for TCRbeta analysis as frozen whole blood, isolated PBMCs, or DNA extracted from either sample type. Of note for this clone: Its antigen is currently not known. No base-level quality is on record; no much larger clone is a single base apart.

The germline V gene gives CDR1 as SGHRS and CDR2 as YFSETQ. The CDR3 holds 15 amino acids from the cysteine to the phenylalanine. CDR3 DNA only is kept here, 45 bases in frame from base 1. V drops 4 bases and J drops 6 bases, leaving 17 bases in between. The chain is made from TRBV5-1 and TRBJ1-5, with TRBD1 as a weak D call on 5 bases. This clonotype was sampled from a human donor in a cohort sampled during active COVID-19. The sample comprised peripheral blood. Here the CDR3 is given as CASSPGVDITQPQHF. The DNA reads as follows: TGCGCCAGCAGCCCGGGGGTTGACATAACTCAGCCCCAGCATTTT. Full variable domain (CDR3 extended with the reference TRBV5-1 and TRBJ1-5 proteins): KAGVTQTPRYLIKTRGQQVTLSCSPISGHRSVSWYQQTPGQGLQFLFEYFSETQRNKGNFPGRFSGRQFSNSRSEMNVSTLELGDSALYLCASSPGVDITQPQHFGDGTRLSIL.